Presented here are 13 T cell receptor beta chains from one specimen sequenced in a study of blood T cell repertoires in COVID-19 (TCRdb year 2020). The library was produced with the immunoSEQ multiplex PCR assay. TCRdb took this table from immuneACCESS and kept in-frame rearrangements with V and J called. Such tables lack part of the clones; where checked against another copy, unresolved V genes explain under half of the gap, and the rest is unexplained. Counted in this sample were 250,000 or so clones; approximately 86% of them appeared once. Jointly, the top ten make up around 2.4% of the sample. Sequenced sample: PBMCs or T cells enriched from blood (not recorded which). These receptors were obtained from a woman aged 18-30 years who had recovered from COVID-19.

The chain employs TRBV15 and TRBJ2-7; 10 bases agree with TRBD2. Germline V gives CDR1 LNHNV, CDR2 YYDKDF (reference sequence). After removal of 2 bases from V and 3 bases from J, the junction contained 10 bases not matched to a gene. The CDR3 runs 17 residues. The CDR3 loop is CATSRKDLAGDYYEQYF. The CDR3, as DNA: TGTGCCACCAGCAGAAAAGATCTAGCGGGGGACTACTACGAGCAGTACTTC.

This sequence joins TRBV7-9 and TRBJ1-1, with D maybe TRBD1 (6 bases). CDR1 is SEHNR and CDR2 is FQNEAQ in the germline V gene (reference sequence). This CDR3 region has 14 residues. V was clipped by 5 bases and J by 6 bases, with 16 bases between them. Here the CDR3 DNA reads TGTGCCAGCAGCCCAGGACAGAATGGGGCTGAAGCTTTCTTT. This encodes CASSPGQNGAEAFF.

The chain employs TRBV9 and TRBJ2-2; TRBD2 matches 7 bases. CDR1 is SGDLS, CDR2 YYNGEE, per germline. Trimming at V came to 3 bases and at J to 2 bases, leaving 7 bases not matched to a gene. CDR3 size: 16 residues. In nucleotides, the CDR3 is TGTGCCAGCAGCGCTACCGGGACTACCAACACCGGGGAGCTGTTTTTT. Protein sequence: CASSATGTTNTGELFF. The variable domain in full, with the rest retrieved from reference TRBV9 and TRBJ2-2, is DSGVTQTPKHLITATGQRVTLRCSPRSGDLSVYWYQQSLDQGLQFLIQYYNGEERAKGNILERFSAQQFPDLHSELNLSSLELGDSALYFCASSATGTTNTGELFFGEGSRLTVL.

The CDR3 DNA reads as TGTGCCAGTTTCCGGGACAGGGGTGACAATGAGCAGTTCTTC. Translating gives CASFRDRGDNEQFF. The chain is built from TRBV2 and TRBJ2-1; TRBD1 aligns across 10 bases. CDR1 and CDR2 (germline): SNHLY, FYNNEI. The junction had 7 bases not matched to a gene; V was cut back by 9 bases and J by 5 bases. The CDR3 consists of 14 residues.

This clone was counted only a few times. The chain carries TRBV10-3 and TRBJ1-5; no reliable D call. Looked up from germline, CDR1 is ENHRY and CDR2 is SYGVKD. This CDR3 is built from 13 residues. V lost 4 bases and J lost 0, with 4 bases in between. In DNA form, the CDR3 reads TGTGCCATCAGTGCAAATAGCAATCAGCCCCAGCATTTT. Its protein product is CAISANSNQPQHF.

This clone was observed once. CDR3 in DNA: TGTGCCAGCAGCTGGGGACAGGTGGGGTCCTACGAGCAGTACTTC. This encodes CASSWGQVGSYEQYF. The genes are TRBV5-8 and TRBJ2-7; the match to TRBD1 covers 8 bases. V was clipped by 3 bases and J by 1 base; unmatched bases: 6. The CDR3 length is 15 residues. Looked up from germline, CDR1 is SGHTS and CDR2 is YDEGEE.

The chain uses TRBV6-5 and TRBJ1-2; D gene unclear. Germline V gives CDR1 MNHEY, CDR2 SVGAGI. V was trimmed by 6 bases and J by 2 bases, leaving 10 bases between them. The CDR3 is made up of 13 amino acids. CDR3 region: CASSPGANYGYTF. The CDR3 DNA sequence: TGTGCCAGCAGCCCCGGAGCGAACTATGGCTACACCTTC.

The J gene is TRBJ2-7, the V gene TRBV7-9; 10 bases agree with TRBD2. With V trimmed by 3 bases and J by 9 bases, 11 bases remained unmatched. Germline V gives CDR1 SEHNR, CDR2 FQNEAQ (reference sequence). The CDR3 runs to 15 residues. The DNA of the CDR3 is TGTGCCAGCAGCTTGGACTTAGCGGGGGGTACAGTGCAGTACTTC. It encodes CASSLDLAGGTVQYF.

The rearrangement links TRBV6-5 to TRBJ2-7; 7 bases align to TRBD1. The CDR3 length is 13 residues. Trimming took 6 bases from V and 3 from J; bases not matched to a gene: 5. Germline loops: CDR1 MNHEY, CDR2 SVGAGI. CDR3: CASRADRDYEQYF. The CDR3 DNA reads TGTGCCAGCAGGGCCGACAGGGACTACGAGCAGTACTTC.

J is TRBJ2-5 and V is TRBV27; 7 nucleotides agree with TRBD1. This CDR3 is built from 14 residues. V lost 2 bases, J lost 4 bases, and 4 bases stayed unmatched. The germline CDR1 and CDR2 sequences are MNHEY and SMNVEV (reference sequence). CDR3: CASSLRPGGETQYF. The CDR3 DNA sequence: TGTGCCAGCAGTTTAAGGCCAGGGGGAGAGACCCAGTACTTC.

This chain joins TRBV10-3 and TRBJ2-7, with TRBD1 matching 11 bases. J was trimmed by 4 bases and V by 3 bases; bases with no gene match: 5. This CDR3 contains 15 residues. The germline gives CDR1 ENHRY, CDR2 SYGVKD. CDR3 amino acids: CAISDSRDRGYEQYF. The CDR3 coding sequence is TGTGCCATCAGTGATTCCCGGGACAGGGGGTACGAGCAGTACTTC.

V gene TRBV7-2 combines with J gene TRBJ1-2, with D unclear. CDR3 length: 14 residues. The germline V and J ends were trimmed by 2 bases and 2 bases, with 9 bases remaining between them. Germline CDR1 reads SGHTA; CDR2 reads FQGNSA. The CDR3 sequence: CASSLLGGNYGYTF. The CDR3 nucleotides are TGTGCCAGCAGCTTATTGGGCGGGAACTATGGCTACACCTTC.

The V and J genes are TRBV5-1 and TRBJ1-2; 9 bases align to TRBD1. Germline V gives CDR1 SGHRS, CDR2 YFSETQ. The junction had 10 bases not matched to a gene; V was cut back by 4 bases and J by 6 bases. The CDR3 runs to 15 residues. CDR3 sequence: CASSASPGQGNGYTF. The DNA of the CDR3 is TGCGCCAGCAGCGCGAGCCCGGGACAGGGAAATGGCTACACCTTC.